This T cell receptor beta chain was documented in a study of blood T cell repertoires in COVID-19. Whole-study context: Samples of COVID-19 (acute and convalescent) were obtained from the United States, Italy and Spain. Sources were T cells, B-cell-depleted T cells, or PBMCs; the material itself was cDNA or gDNA.

This clone was seen a handful of times. There are 19 residues in the CDR3. CDR1 is SNHLY, CDR2 FYNNEI, per germline. V shed 7 bases, J shed 1 base, and the junction held 14 bases outside the gene matches. Authors' data handling: For nucleated cells, counts were estimated from reference gene primer amplification. Generated by immunoSEQ multiplex PCR, the TCRdb table keeps only in-frame clones and is missing some. Clone size and the V and J calls come from that table; the DNA yielded D and trimming. The sample yields approximately 110,000 clones, approximately 69% seen once. This chain connects TRBV2 to TRBJ2-6, with TRBD2 identical over 9 bases. Input material: peripheral blood. This clonotype originated in a man older than 75 with acute or convalescent COVID-19. CDR3 nucleotide sequence: TGTGCCAGCAATCTCGAGGTTAGCGGGAGAATGTCTGGGGCCAACGTCCTGACTTTC. This translates into CASNLEVSGRMSGANVLTF.